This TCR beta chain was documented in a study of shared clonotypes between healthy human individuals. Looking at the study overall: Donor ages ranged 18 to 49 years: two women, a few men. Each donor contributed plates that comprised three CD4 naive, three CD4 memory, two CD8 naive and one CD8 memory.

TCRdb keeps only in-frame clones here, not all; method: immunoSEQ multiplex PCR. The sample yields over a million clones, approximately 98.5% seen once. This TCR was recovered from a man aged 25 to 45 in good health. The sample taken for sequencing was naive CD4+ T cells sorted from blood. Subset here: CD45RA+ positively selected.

CDR3 sequence: CASSSNQETQYF. CDR3 DNA: TGTGCCAGCTCATCAAATCAAGAGACCCAGTACTTC. This chain connects TRBV18 to TRBJ2-5; D not certain. V lost 5 bases and J 2 bases, leaving 6 bases between the germline ends. From germline, CDR1 is KGHSH and CDR2 LQKENI. The length of the CDR3 is 12 residues.